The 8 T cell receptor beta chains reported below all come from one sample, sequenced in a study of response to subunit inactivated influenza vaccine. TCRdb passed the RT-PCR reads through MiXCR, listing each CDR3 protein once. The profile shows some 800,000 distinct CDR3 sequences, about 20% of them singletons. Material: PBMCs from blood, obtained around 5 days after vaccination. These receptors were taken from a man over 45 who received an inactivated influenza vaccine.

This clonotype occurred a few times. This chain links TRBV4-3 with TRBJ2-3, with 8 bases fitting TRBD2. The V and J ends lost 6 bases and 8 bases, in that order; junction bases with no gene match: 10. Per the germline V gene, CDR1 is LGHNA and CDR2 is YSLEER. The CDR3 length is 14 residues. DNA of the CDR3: TGCGCCAGCAGGGAATCAGCGGGGGCAGCTACGCAGTATTTT. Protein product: CASRESAGAATQYF.

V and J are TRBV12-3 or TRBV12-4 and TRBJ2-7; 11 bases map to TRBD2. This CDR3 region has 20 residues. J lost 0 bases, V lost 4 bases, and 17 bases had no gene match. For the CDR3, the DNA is TGTGCCAGCAGTTCAGAACCGGGACTAGCGGAGACTTTAAGCTCCTACGAGCAGTACTTC. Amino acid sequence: CASSSEPGLAETLSSYEQYF.

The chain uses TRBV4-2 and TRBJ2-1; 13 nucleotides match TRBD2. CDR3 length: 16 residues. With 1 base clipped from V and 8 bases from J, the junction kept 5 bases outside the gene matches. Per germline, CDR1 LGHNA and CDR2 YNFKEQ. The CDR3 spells CASSQAGTSGIHEQFF. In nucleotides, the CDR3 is TGTGCCAGCAGCCAAGCCGGGACTAGCGGGATCCATGAGCAGTTCTTC.

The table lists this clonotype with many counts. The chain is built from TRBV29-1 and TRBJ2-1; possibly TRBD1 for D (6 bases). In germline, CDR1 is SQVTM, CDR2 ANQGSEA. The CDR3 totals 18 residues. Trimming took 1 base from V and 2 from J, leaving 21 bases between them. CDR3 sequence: CSVEGTADESYTYNEQFF. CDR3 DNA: TGCAGCGTTGAAGGGACAGCGGATGAGTCGTACACCTACAATGAGCAGTTCTTC.

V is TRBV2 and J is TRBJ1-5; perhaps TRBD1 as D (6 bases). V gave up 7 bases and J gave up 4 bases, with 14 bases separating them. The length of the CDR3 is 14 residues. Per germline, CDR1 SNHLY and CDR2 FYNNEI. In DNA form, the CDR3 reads TGTGCCAGCACACCGACAGGCCCGAATCAGCCCCAGCATTTT. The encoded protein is CASTPTGPNQPQHF.

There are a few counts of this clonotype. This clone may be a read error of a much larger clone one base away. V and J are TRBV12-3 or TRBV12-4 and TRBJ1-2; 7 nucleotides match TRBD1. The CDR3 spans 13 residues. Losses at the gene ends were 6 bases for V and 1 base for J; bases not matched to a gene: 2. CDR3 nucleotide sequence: TGTGCCAGCAGGGGGACAGATAACTATGGCTACACCTTC. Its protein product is CASRGTDNYGYTF.

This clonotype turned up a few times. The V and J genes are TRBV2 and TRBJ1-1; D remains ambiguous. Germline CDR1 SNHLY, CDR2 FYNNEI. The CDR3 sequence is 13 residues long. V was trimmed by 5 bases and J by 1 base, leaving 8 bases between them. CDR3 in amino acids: CASSLGWNTEAFF. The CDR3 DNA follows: TGTGCCAGCAGTCTGGGATGGAACACTGAAGCTTTCTTT.

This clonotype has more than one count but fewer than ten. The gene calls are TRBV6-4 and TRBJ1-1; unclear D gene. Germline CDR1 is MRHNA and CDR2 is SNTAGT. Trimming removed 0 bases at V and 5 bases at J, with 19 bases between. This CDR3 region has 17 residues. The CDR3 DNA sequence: TGTGCCAGCAGTGACTCGGTCAGTCGGTGGGATGGGACTGAAGCTTTCTTT. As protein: CASSDSVSRWDGTEAFF.